This TCR beta chain was recorded in a study of neurological immune-mediated disorders. Study-wide results and limits: Across subjects, expanded clones had no CDR3 amino acid sequences in common, pointing to private repertoires in all groups.

The CDR3 runs 15 residues. The germline CDR1 and CDR2 sequences are SGHRS and YFSETQ. V was shortened by 0 bases and J by 2 bases, with 11 bases between the two germline ends. 2 million unsorted PBMCs were stored in RNAlater at -80 °C before RNA extraction. The cDNA came from 5'RACE with 10-nucleotide random UMIs. Over 170 million TCR-beta sequences from 15-18 subjects came out of each sequencing run. TCRdb fed the 5' RACE reads into MiXCR, producing one record per CDR3 protein. The data contain 70,000 to 95,000 distinct CDR3 sequences, roughly an eighth of them singletons. This clonotype was seen many times. The target antigen is unknown.

This TCR was sampled from a woman aged 45-60 years in good health. The chain has TRBV5-1 and TRBJ1-2; D is unresolved. Sequencing was done on a sample of PBMCs. Here the CDR3 DNA reads TGCGCCAGCAGCTTGGAATCGGTAACCAACTATGGCTACACCTTC. Translating it yields CASSLESVTNYGYTF.